Shown below are 9 T cell receptor beta chains from a single sample sequenced in a study of blood T cell repertoires in COVID-19. TCRdb's copy holds only in-frame clones and misses some; the assay was immunoSEQ multiplex PCR. Counted here are around 360,000 clones, approximately 89% occurring once; the ten biggest clones make up 8% to 13%. The sequenced sample consisted of peripheral blood. Every receptor here comes from a woman aged 25 to 39 with COVID-19, enrolled during active disease.

The chain combines TRBV14 with TRBJ2-1; TRBD1 matches 7 bases. The CDR3 has 16 residues. From germline, CDR1 is SGHDN and CDR2 FVKESK. Unmatched junction bases numbered 6, after V lost 0 bases and J lost 4 bases. The CDR3 sequence is CASSQDVGGLYNEQFF. CDR3 DNA: TGTGCCAGCAGCCAAGATGTAGGGGGCCTTTACAATGAGCAGTTCTTC.

The rearrangement uses TRBV7-9 and TRBJ2-7, with 7 bases lining up with TRBD1. The CDR3 extends over 14 amino acids. The V segment lost 5 bases and the J segment 5 bases; nucleotides outside the gene matches: 9. Germline assignment: CDR1 SEHNR and CDR2 FQNEAQ (reference sequence). The CDR3 DNA reads as TGTGCCAGCAGCCCCTGGCTACAGGGGAACGAGCAGTACTTC. This gives the protein CASSPWLQGNEQYF.

CDR3 in amino acids: CASSLSRSYNEQFF. In DNA form, the CDR3 reads TGTGCCAGCAGTTTGAGCAGGTCCTACAATGAGCAGTTCTTC. This rearrangement joins TRBV27 to TRBJ2-1; D is unresolved. V lost 3 bases, J lost 1 base, and 7 bases lay in between. There are 14 residues in the CDR3. Germline values: CDR1 MNHEY, CDR2 SMNVEV (reference sequence).

The sample holds a few counts of this clone. The rearrangement joins TRBV18 to TRBJ1-5, with TRBD1 matching 7 bases. Losses at the gene ends were 0 bases for V and 4 bases for J; bases not matched to a gene: 0. There are 14 residues in the CDR3. CDR1 and CDR2 from the germline V gene are KGHSH and LQKENI. DNA for the CDR3: TGTGCCAGCTCACCACCGGGACAGAATCAGCCCCAGCATTTT. The encoded protein is CASSPPGQNQPQHF. Combining the CDR3 with reference TRBV18 and TRBJ1-5 gives the whole variable domain NAGVMQNPRHLVRRRGQEARLRCSPMKGHSHVYWYRQLPEEGLKFMVYLQKENIIDESGMPKERFSAEFPKEGPSILRIQQVVRGDSAAYFCASSPPGQNQPQHFGDGTRLSIL.

As concerns this clone: In the same sample, other DNA sequences code for this CDR3. This chain joins TRBV6-5 and TRBJ2-7; weak D call: TRBD2 (5 bases). The CDR3 extends over 12 amino acids. Germline lookup yields CDR1 MNHEY and CDR2 SVGAGI. V shed 8 bases and J shed 0 bases, with 8 bases lying between them. CDR3 amino acids: CASRDSSYEQYF. The DNA of the CDR3 is TGTGCCAGCCGGGATTCCTCCTACGAGCAGTACTTC.

The chain recombines TRBV5-1 with TRBJ1-2; D possibly corresponds to TRBD1 (5 bases). Germline V lookup: CDR1 SGHRS, CDR2 YFSETQ. The CDR3 totals 14 residues. V was clipped by 4 bases and J by 4 bases, with 14 bases between them. The DNA for the CDR3 is TGCGCCAGCAGCCCGCGGGGGGATCTCTATGGCTACACCTTC. Translating gives CASSPRGDLYGYTF.

The rearrangement joins TRBV7-2 to TRBJ2-7, with D uncertain. The germline V gene encodes CDR1 SGHTA and CDR2 FQGNSA. V was clipped by 2 bases and J by 0 bases, with 5 bases between them. CDR3 length: 13 residues. CDR3 sequence reads: CASSLTNSYEQYF. The CDR3, as DNA: TGTGCCAGCAGCTTAACTAACTCCTACGAGCAGTACTTC.

V is TRBV10-3 and J is TRBJ2-7; D gene ambiguous. The germline gives CDR1 ENHRY, CDR2 SYGVKD. The CDR3 extends over 11 amino acids. This CDR3 is CAIRSSYEQYF. The CDR3 DNA is TGTGCTATAAGGAGCTCCTACGAGCAGTACTTC.

This chain uses TRBV30 with TRBJ1-2; D unclear. The V gene lost 0 bases and the J gene lost 4 bases, with 15 bases spanning the gap. This CDR3 region has 15 residues. Germline V gene sequence: CDR1 GTSNPN, CDR2 SVGIG (reference sequence). The CDR3 DNA sequence: TGTGCCTGGAGTGTCTCCCCAGTTTCGGGCTATGGCTACACCTTC. Its translation is CAWSVSPVSGYGYTF.